This TCR beta chain stems from a study of blood T cells in healthy people across ages. Study findings and constraints: No one knew whether donors had CMV, which possibly confounded expanded clonotype changes.

Of note for this clonotype: The antigen remains undetermined.

Sample-barcoded 5' priming and a J-beta primer mix drove a second PCR of about 6 to 12 cycles. TCRdb re-called the 5' RACE reads with MiXCR, one entry per CDR3 protein. Among about 900,000 distinct CDR3 sequences listed, roughly 43% were seen once. V lost 4 bases and J lost 4; bases outside the gene matches: 27. Germline loops: CDR1 LGHDT, CDR2 YNNKEL (reference sequence). The CDR3 contains 22 residues. The TCR comes from a man aged 25 to 40 in good health. The V gene is TRBV3-1, the J gene TRBJ1-3, with TRBD1 identical over 8 bases. Sequencing used blood. The CDR3 DNA reads TGTGCCAGCAGCCGTAATTCAGGGGGCGCGGGTGGATGGAGCCGTCACGGAAACACCATATATTTT. It translates to CASSRNSGGAGGWSRHGNTIYF. The whole variable domain, filled in from reference TRBV3-1 and TRBJ1-3, reads DTAVSQTPKYLVTQMGNDKSIKCEQNLGHDTMYWYKQDSKKFLKIMFSYNNKELIINETVPNRFSPKSPDKAHLNLHINSLELGDSAVYFCASSRNSGGAGGWSRHGNTIYFGEGSWLTVV.